These T cell receptor beta chains were read from a single sample in a study of early T cells in non-severe SARS-CoV-2 infection. TCRdb re-derived calls from the 5' RACE reads in MiXCR, one entry per CDR3 protein. The data show roughly 80,000 distinct CDR3 sequences, about 9.6% seen once. The source material was whole blood. The origin of the receptors is an adult who was a healthcare worker with PCR-confirmed SARS-CoV-2 infection or an uninfected control (not recorded which). Each CDR3 is given with its conserved first and last residue. The order of the fields is V gene, J gene, clone size, D gene, CDR3 DNA, CDR3 protein. A D gene is named only where the DNA matches it firmly. The size entry is marked missing in some rows and otherwise reads once, few, many or a size class.

>TRBV5-1|TRBJ2-3|few|NA
TGCGCCAGCAGCTTGGACGGGACTAGCACAGATACGCAGTATTTT
CASSLDGTSTDTQYF
>TRBV10-3|TRBJ2-7|many|NA
TGTGCCGTCTCCCCCACCCCCTACGAGCAGTACTTC
CAVSPTPYEQYF
>TRBV10-1|TRBJ1-1|many|NA
TGCGCCAGCAGTGAGTCCCGGGTGGCTGAAGCTTTCTTT
CASSESRVAEAFF
>TRBV27|TRBJ2-3|few|NA
TGTGCCAGCAGTTTAACGACCGATTCAGATACGCAGTATTTT
CASSLTTDSDTQYF
>TRBV18|TRBJ1-4|few|NA
TGTGCCAGCTCACCACGATCACAGCGTAATGAAAAACTGTTTTTT
CASSPRSQRNEKLFF
>TRBV27|TRBJ2-1|many|TRBD2
TGTGCCAGCAGTTCAATAGCGGGAGGGCCTGGCAATGAGCAGTTCTTC
CASSSIAGGPGNEQFF
>TRBV4-1|TRBJ1-5|many|TRBD1
TGCGCCAGCAGCCAGGGACAGGGGAGCAATCAGCCCCAGCATTTT
CASSQGQGSNQPQHF
>TRBV28|TRBJ2-7|many|TRBD1
TGTGCCAGCAGTTTCGACAGGGCCCTGTTCGCGTTC
CASSFDRALFAF
>TRBV12-3/TRBV12-4|TRBJ2-1|few|TRBD2
TGTGCCAGCAGTTCAGGGGCGGGAGGGCCGTTCTTC
CASSSGAGGPFF
>TRBV28|TRBJ2-7|many|NA
TGTGCCAGCAGTTCCCCCATTCGGGAGCAGTACTTC
CASSSPIREQYF
>TRBV29-1|TRBJ2-7|few|NA
TGCAGCGTTGTGGAAGCCTACGAGCAGTACTTC
CSVVEAYEQYF
>TRBV6-1|TRBJ2-5|NA|NA
TGTGCCAGCAGACAAGAGACCCAGTACTTC
CASRQETQYF
>TRBV28|TRBJ2-1|NA|TRBD2
TGTGCCAGTTTAGCGGGAGGGACTTACAATGAGCAGTTCTTC
CASLAGGTYNEQFF
>TRBV20-1|TRBJ2-3|few|NA
TGCAGTGCTAGACGGGGAAGAGATACGCAGTATTTT
CSARRGRDTQYF
>TRBV7-2|TRBJ2-3|few|TRBD2
TGTGCCAGCAGCGCACGACTAGCGGGAGGGCCGAAGTATTTT
CASSARLAGGPKYF
>TRBV27|TRBJ1-5|many|NA
TGTGCCAGCAGTTTCGCCGGTTCAAAGCCCCAGCATTTT
CASSFAGSKPQHF
>TRBV7-6|TRBJ2-1|NA|NA
TGTGCCAGCAGCTTATCGATCGGGGGTGAGCAGTTCTTC
CASSLSIGGEQFF
>TRBV19|TRBJ2-3|many|TRBD2
TGTGCCAGTAACGTCGTCTGGGCGGGAGTCACAGATACGCAGTATTTT
CASNVVWAGVTDTQYF
>TRBV5-1|TRBJ2-7|many|NA
TGCGCCAGCAGCGAGGGTAGCACCCACGAGCAGTACTTC
CASSEGSTHEQYF
>TRBV6-1|TRBJ2-1|many|NA
TGTGCCAGCAAGGAGGGGCCAGCCTACAATGAGCAGTTCTTC
CASKEGPAYNEQFF
>TRBV11-2|TRBJ2-1|NA|TRBD2
TGTGCCAGCAGCTTAGAAGGAGGGACTAGCGGGAGGCGGGCTGAGCAGTTCTTC
CASSLEGGTSGRRAEQFF
>TRBV18|TRBJ2-1|many|NA
TGTGCCAGCTCACCCGGGTCTTACAATGAGCAGTTCTTC
CASSPGSYNEQFF
>TRBV7-2|TRBJ2-5|many|NA
TGTGCCAGCAGCCCGGCCGGGGAGACCCAGTACTTC
CASSPAGETQYF
>TRBV12-3/TRBV12-4|TRBJ1-4|many|TRBD1
TGTGCCAGCAGTTTACTGGGACAGGGGGGTGAAAAACTGTTTTTT
CASSLLGQGGEKLFF
>TRBV2|TRBJ2-5|NA|TRBD2
TGTGCCAGCAGTATACTAGCGGGTGGGCAAGAGACCCAGTACTTC
CASSILAGGQETQYF
>TRBV6-6|TRBJ1-2|NA|TRBD1
TGTGCCAGCAGTTACTCGAAGGGACAGCTAGTTGGCTACACCTTC
CASSYSKGQLVGYTF
>TRBV11-3|TRBJ2-1|few|NA
TGTGCCAGCAGCTTAGGGGAGTTCTTC
CASSLGEFF
>TRBV19|TRBJ1-5|NA|NA
TGTGCCAGTACAGATGGAGACTATAGCAATCAGCCCCAGCATTTT
CASTDGDYSNQPQHF
>TRBV27|TRBJ1-6|many|NA
TGTGCCAGCAGTTTTCAGGGTCCGAATTCACCCCTCCACTTT
CASSFQGPNSPLHF
>TRBV5-1|TRBJ1-1|many|NA
TGCGCCAGCAGCTACGGACAGAGTGAAGCTTTCTTT
CASSYGQSEAFF
>TRBV11-3|TRBJ2-1|NA|TRBD2
TGTGCCAGCAGCCCTACTAGCGGAGCCTCCTACAATGAGCAGTTCTTC
CASSPTSGASYNEQFF
>TRBV29-1|TRBJ1-2|many|NA
TGCAGCGTCATGCCGGGGGGGATTCCCTATGGCTACACCTTC
CSVMPGGIPYGYTF
>TRBV6-6|TRBJ2-1|many|NA
TGTGCCAGCAGTTACAAGAACAATGAGCAGTTCTTC
CASSYKNNEQFF
>TRBV15|TRBJ2-3|many|NA
TGTGCCACCAGCCTACCCGCGGATACGCAGTATTTT
CATSLPADTQYF
>TRBV6-5|TRBJ2-2|NA|TRBD2
TGTGCCAGCAGTTGGCTAGCGGGAAAGGGCACCGGGGAGCTGTTTTTT
CASSWLAGKGTGELFF
>TRBV2|TRBJ2-1|NA|NA
TGTGCCAGCAGTGTCGGGGTTAATGAGCAGTTCTTC
CASSVGVNEQFF
>TRBV27|TRBJ2-1|many|NA
TGTGCCAGCAGTTTATCTGGCCCGGGGTACAATGAGCAGTTCTTC
CASSLSGPGYNEQFF
>TRBV9|TRBJ2-5|few|TRBD1
TGTGCCAGCAGCGGGACAGGGATAGGGGAGACCCAGTACTTC
CASSGTGIGETQYF
>TRBV6-2/TRBV6-3|TRBJ2-3|many|NA
TGTGCCAGCAGTGAGGGACACAACGACGGCACAGATACGCAGTATTTT
CASSEGHNDGTDTQYF
>TRBV27|TRBJ1-6|few|TRBD1
TGTGCCAGCAGTTTCTCCGGGACAGGGGTCCTGTCCCTCCACTTT
CASSFSGTGVLSLHF
>TRBV10-3|TRBJ2-2|few|TRBD2
TGTGCCATCAGCGGGACGGGACTAGCCGGCACCGGGGAGCTGTTTTTT
CAISGTGLAGTGELFF
>TRBV19|TRBJ2-6|many|NA
TGTGCCAGTAGTACCGGGACCCCTCTTTCTGGGGCCAACGTCCTGACTTTC
CASSTGTPLSGANVLTF
>TRBV11-2|TRBJ1-4|few|NA
TGTGCCAGCAGCTTAGGGGGCTATAATGAAAAACTGTTTTTT
CASSLGGYNEKLFF
>TRBV29-1|TRBJ1-4|few|NA
TGCAGCGTTGCCCCACCTGGTGAAAAACTGTTTTTT
CSVAPPGEKLFF
>TRBV10-2|TRBJ2-5|NA|NA
TGCGCCAGCAGTGCCGACCCGAGGTCAGGGGAGACCCAGTACTTC
CASSADPRSGETQYF
>TRBV12-3/TRBV12-4|TRBJ2-5|NA|NA
TGTGCCAGCCGCCTTCATACAGGGAGGGAGACCCAGTACTTC
CASRLHTGRETQYF
>TRBV6-1|TRBJ2-4|many|NA
TGTGCCAGCAGCGACCTCAACATACGAAACATTCAGTACTTC
CASSDLNIRNIQYF
>TRBV7-6|TRBJ2-7|few|NA
TGTGCCAGCAGCTTGGGGAATCGGTACGAGCAGTACTTC
CASSLGNRYEQYF
>TRBV7-6|TRBJ2-1|many|TRBD2
TGTGCCAGCAGGCGGACTAGCAGCTCCTACAATGAGCAGTTCTTC
CASRRTSSSYNEQFF
>TRBV10-2|TRBJ1-1|few|NA
TGCGCCAGCAGTGAGAAATCCCGCACTGAAGCTTTCTTT
CASSEKSRTEAFF
>TRBV28|TRBJ1-2|few|NA
TGTGCCATCTCAGGGTCGACAGTAACCGGCTACACCTTC
CAISGSTVTGYTF
>TRBV6-1|TRBJ2-5|NA|NA
TGTGCCAGCAGTGATCAGGGAAGGGAAGAGACCCAGTACTTC
CASSDQGREETQYF